This is a list of T cell receptor beta chains from one sample in a study of blood T cell repertoires in COVID-19. The table came from immunoSEQ multiplex PCR; TCRdb's copy has only in-frame clones and leaves some out. The sample carries about 480,000 clones, roughly 87% recorded once. Sequenced sample: peripheral blood. The source is a man aged 18 to 30 with COVID-19, enrolled during active disease. CDR3s include the opening cysteine and the closing phenylalanine or tryptophan. Each record gives: J gene, V gene, CDR3 protein.

J gene: TRBJ1-1; V gene: TRBV2; CDR3 protein: CASRERGQYEDEAFF
J gene: TRBJ2-7; V gene: TRBV21-1; CDR3 protein: CASSKIRPKTEKTYEQYF
J gene: TRBJ1-4; V gene: TRBV5-1; CDR3 protein: CASSQTGYNEKLFF
J gene: TRBJ2-1; V gene: TRBV24-1; CDR3 protein: CATSDPIAGSSYNEQFF
J gene: TRBJ2-6; V gene: TRBV12-3/TRBV12-4; CDR3 protein: CASSFQVANVLTF
J gene: TRBJ2-3; V gene: TRBV19; CDR3 protein: CASSIGTGSSTDTQYF
J gene: TRBJ2-3; V gene: TRBV7-6; CDR3 protein: CASSLEGGSGPYETQYF
J gene: TRBJ2-7; V gene: TRBV7-9; CDR3 protein: CASTLFAEDEQYF
J gene: TRBJ2-7; V gene: TRBV19; CDR3 protein: CASRRAGGTNFPYEQYF
J gene: TRBJ1-2; V gene: TRBV24-1; CDR3 protein: CATSSSRAGNGYTF
J gene: TRBJ2-7; V gene: TRBV2; CDR3 protein: CASRSPSISYEQYF
J gene: TRBJ2-7; V gene: TRBV2; CDR3 protein: CASTDWRSYEQYF